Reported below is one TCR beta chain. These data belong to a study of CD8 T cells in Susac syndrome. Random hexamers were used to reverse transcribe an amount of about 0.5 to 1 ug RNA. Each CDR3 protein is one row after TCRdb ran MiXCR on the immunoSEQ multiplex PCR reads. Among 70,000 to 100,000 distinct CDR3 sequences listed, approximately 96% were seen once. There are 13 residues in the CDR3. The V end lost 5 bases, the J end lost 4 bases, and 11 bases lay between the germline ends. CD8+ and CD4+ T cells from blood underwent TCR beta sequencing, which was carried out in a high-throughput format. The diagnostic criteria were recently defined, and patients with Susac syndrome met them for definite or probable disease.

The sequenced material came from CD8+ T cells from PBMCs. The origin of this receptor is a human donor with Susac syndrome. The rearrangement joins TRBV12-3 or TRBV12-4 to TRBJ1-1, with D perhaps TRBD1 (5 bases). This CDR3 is CASSQGPATEAFF. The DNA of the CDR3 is TGTGCCAGCAGTCAGGGACCGGCCACTGAAGCTTTCTTT.